The 26 T cell receptor beta chains below all came from one sample that was sequenced in a study of CD8 T cells in Susac syndrome. When the RNA was reverse transcribed, random hexamers were used with an input of about 0.5 to 1 ug. TCRdb ran MiXCR on the immunoSEQ multiplex PCR reads and lists one entry per CDR3 protein. The sample comprises more than 70,000 distinct CDR3 sequences, 90% to 95% of which are singletons, and less than 0.35% rests with the top ten. Sequencing was done on a sample of CD8+ T cells from PBMCs. Receptors originate from a human donor in good health.

The chain links TRBV3-1 to TRBJ2-2; D unclear. Between the trimmed V and J ends, which lost 0 bases and 5 bases, there was a span of 13 bases. The length of the CDR3 is 16 residues. Germline V gives CDR1 LGHDT, CDR2 YNNKEL (reference sequence). The CDR3 loop reads CASSQDTPALTGELFF. CDR3 coding DNA: TGTGCCAGCAGCCAAGATACCCCTGCGTTGACCGGGGAGCTGTTTTTT.

The chain employs TRBV27 and TRBJ2-7; D may be TRBD2 (7 bases). Per the germline V gene, CDR1 is MNHEY and CDR2 is SMNVEV (reference sequence). The CDR3 contains 16 residues. Trimming cost V 2 bases and J 6 bases, with 20 bases left between them. CDR3 nucleotide sequence: TGTGCCAGCAGTTTAGGGACCGGAACAGGGAGGGGCGAGCAGTACTTC. Residues: CASSLGTGTGRGEQYF.

The chain is built from TRBV5-6 and TRBJ2-7; the match to TRBD1 covers 7 bases. V gave up 3 bases and J gave up 1 base; unmatched junction bases: 4. This CDR3 is built from 14 residues. Germline CDR1 SGHDT, CDR2 YYEEEE. CDR3 amino acids: CASSSPGQSYEQYF. The CDR3 DNA is TGTGCCAGCAGCTCTCCGGGACAGTCCTACGAGCAGTACTTC. Using reference TRBV5-6 and TRBJ2-7 for the parts outside the CDR3, the full variable domain is DAGVTQSPTHLIKTRGQQVTLRCSPKSGHDTVSWYQQALGQGPQFIFQYYEEEERQRGNFPDRFSGHQFPNYSSELNVNALLLGDSALYLCASSSPGQSYEQYFGPGTRLTVT.

The V and J genes are TRBV3-1 and TRBJ2-7; a possible D gene is TRBD1 (5 bases). Trimming left V 0 bases short and J 5 bases short, with 11 bases between. The V gene's germline CDR1 is LGHDT and CDR2 YNNKEL (reference sequence). The CDR3 runs to 14 residues. This CDR3 reads CASSQEGQRNEQYF. In DNA, the CDR3 is TGTGCCAGCAGCCAAGAGGGGCAGAGAAACGAGCAGTACTTC.

The count of this clonotype is one. The chain links TRBV13 to TRBJ2-2; D gene unclear. The germline V gene encodes CDR1 PRHDT and CDR2 FYEKMQ (reference sequence). Deletions cut 5 bases from V and 4 bases from J, with 17 bases between. The CDR3 has 16 residues. CDR3 residues: CASSPTSWLGTGELFF. CDR3 nucleotide sequence: TGTGCCAGCAGCCCAACATCTTGGTTAGGCACCGGGGAGCTGTTTTTT.

The gene calls are TRBV19 and TRBJ2-1; the D gene is possibly TRBD2 (7 bases). Trimming stripped 3 bases from V and 8 bases from J, with 17 bases between. The CDR3 is 15 residues long. The V gene's germline CDR1 is LNHDA and CDR2 SQIVND (reference sequence). The CDR3 sequence is CASSIETGGIDEQFF. In nucleotides, the CDR3 is TGTGCCAGTAGTATCGAAACGGGGGGCATAGATGAGCAGTTCTTC.

The chain links TRBV2 to TRBJ2-7; a possible D gene is TRBD2 (6 bases). Germline loops: CDR1 SNHLY, CDR2 FYNNEI. V shed 3 bases and J shed 2 bases, with 8 bases lying between them. The CDR3 sequence is 13 residues long. DNA for the CDR3: TGTGCCAGCAGTGACTGGGGGGCCTACGAGCAGTACTTC. It yields the protein CASSDWGAYEQYF.

In its sample, this clonotype was seen once. This chain uses TRBV29-1 with TRBJ1-4; D gene uncertain. Trimming removed 7 bases at V and 4 bases at J, with 7 bases between. CDR1 and CDR2 (germline): SQVTM, ANQGSEA. The CDR3 has 11 amino acids. The CDR3 DNA is TGCAGCGGAGGCAGTAATGAAAAACTGTTTTTT. This gives the protein CSGGSNEKLFF.

This clonotype was detected only a few times. The V gene is TRBV14, the J gene TRBJ2-7; D ambiguous. The CDR3 consists of 11 residues. The germline CDR1 and CDR2 sequences are SGHDN and FVKESK. V lost 2 bases, J lost 4 bases, and 3 bases lay in between. CDR3: CASSQFYEQYF. Here the CDR3 DNA reads TGTGCCAGCAGCCAATTTTACGAGCAGTACTTC.

The genes are TRBV12-3 or TRBV12-4 and TRBJ1-2; tentative D call: TRBD1 (5 bases). Trimming shortened V by 5 bases and J by 2 bases, and 12 bases separated the two germline ends. This CDR3 region has 14 residues. The CDR3 reads CASSEVGGNYGYTF. The CDR3 bases are TGTGCCAGCAGTGAGGTTGGGGGGAACTATGGCTACACCTTC.

The CDR3 nucleotides read TGTGCCAGCAGTATCAACCACGAGGCTTATAATTCACCCCTCCACTTT. Amino acids: CASSINHEAYNSPLHF. The rearrangement joins TRBV27 to TRBJ1-6; D gene ambiguous. This CDR3 is 16 amino acids long. Deletions cut 5 bases from V and 4 bases from J, with 15 bases between. The germline gives CDR1 MNHEY, CDR2 SMNVEV (reference sequence).

V usage is TRBV9 and J usage is TRBJ2-3; 9 bases line up with TRBD2. With V trimmed by 3 bases and J by 6 bases, 11 bases remained unmatched. This CDR3 has 16 residues. Looked up from germline, CDR1 is SGDLS and CDR2 is YYNGEE. The CDR3 protein is CASSGPSSGVADTQYF. CDR3 in DNA: TGTGCCAGCAGCGGACCCTCTAGCGGGGTAGCCGATACGCAGTATTTT. Filled out from reference TRBV9 and TRBJ2-3, the complete variable domain reads DSGVTQTPKHLITATGQRVTLRCSPRSGDLSVYWYQQSLDQGLQFLIQYYNGEERAKGNILERFSAQQFPDLHSELNLSSLELGDSALYFCASSGPSSGVADTQYFGPGTRLTVL.

The V call is TRBV11-2, the J call TRBJ2-1, with 16 bases that match TRBD2. CDR3 length: 20 residues. J gave up 4 bases and V 5 bases, and 14 bases lay outside the gene matches. From germline, CDR1 is SGHAT and CDR2 FQNNGV. The CDR3 DNA is TGTGCCAGCAGCCTCACCGAGGGACTAGCGGGGGGGCCGGGGTACAATGAGCAGTTCTTC. This sequence encodes CASSLTEGLAGGPGYNEQFF.

CDR3: CASGLGLDEQYF. DNA of the CDR3: TGTGCTAGTGGTTTGGGTTTGGACGAGCAGTACTTC. The chain recombines TRBV12-5 with TRBJ2-7; unclear D gene. This CDR3 comprises 12 residues. V shed 1 base and J shed 5 bases, with 6 bases lying between them. Germline V gives CDR1 LGHNT, CDR2 FRNRAP.

The DNA for the CDR3 is TGTGCCAGCAGCTTCGTCATCGCAGGGGAGGGTTTATGTTACGGCAAAAACATTCAGTACTTC. This codes for CASSFVIAGEGLCYGKNIQYF. J is TRBJ2-4 and V is TRBV5-6; maybe TRBD2 (7 bases). Trimming took 2 bases from V and 3 from J, leaving 30 bases between them. The CDR3 spans 21 residues. CDR1 is SGHDT and CDR2 is YYEEEE in the germline V gene.

The rearrangement links TRBV15 to TRBJ2-5; TRBD1 is a possible D gene (5 bases). Germline loops: CDR1 LNHNV, CDR2 YYDKDF (reference sequence). CDR3 length: 15 amino acids. Trimming removed 3 bases at V and 1 base at J, with 12 bases between. The CDR3 spells CATSRSQGFQETQYF. For the CDR3, the DNA is TGTGCCACCAGCAGGTCGCAGGGATTCCAAGAGACCCAGTACTTC.

Here the CDR3 reads CSVVGPGDRGRSYGYTF. DNA of the CDR3: TGCAGCGTTGTTGGGCCCGGGGACAGGGGGCGAAGCTATGGCTACACCTTC. V gene TRBV29-1 combines with J gene TRBJ1-2; 12 bases agree with TRBD1. From germline, CDR1 is SQVTM and CDR2 ANQGSEA. The CDR3 loop spans 17 amino acids. Trimming at V came to 4 bases and at J to 4 bases, leaving 13 bases not matched to a gene.

The J gene is TRBJ1-6, the V gene TRBV4-2; 7 bases map to TRBD1. In germline, CDR1 is LGHNA, CDR2 YNFKEQ. The J segment lost 7 bases and the V segment lost 0 bases, leaving 3 bases of the junction unmatched. CDR3 length: 15 residues. The CDR3 reads CASSQETGSNSPLHF. The CDR3 DNA sequence: TGTGCCAGCAGCCAAGAGACAGGGAGCAATTCACCCCTCCACTTT.

The rearrangement links TRBV11-2 to TRBJ1-2, with a tentative D call TRBD1 (5 bases). V was shortened by 2 bases and J by 0 bases, with 16 bases between the two germline ends. The CDR3 consists of 17 residues. Germline lookup yields CDR1 SGHAT and CDR2 FQNNGV. CDR3 residues: CASSLWAGIPTNYGYTF. The CDR3 DNA reads TGTGCCAGCAGCTTATGGGCAGGGATCCCCACTAACTATGGCTACACCTTC.

This clonotype has a handful of counts. The V and J genes are TRBV29-1 and TRBJ1-2, with 7 positions matching TRBD1. Trimming removed 8 bases from V and 8 bases from J; junction bases left unmatched: 14. This CDR3 has 13 amino acids. Germline lookup yields CDR1 SQVTM and CDR2 ANQGSEA. In nucleotides, the CDR3 is TGCAGCAACCGGGACAGCTCGGGAGAGGGCTACACCTTC. This codes for CSNRDSSGEGYTF.

The CDR3 DNA reads as TGTGCCAGCAGCCCAGGCGGAGGATTCAATGGCTACACCTTC. Residues: CASSPGGGFNGYTF. This chain uses TRBV27 with TRBJ1-2; unclear D gene. The CDR3 totals 14 residues. Trimming stripped 6 bases from V and 6 bases from J, with 17 bases between. The V gene's germline CDR1 is MNHEY and CDR2 SMNVEV (reference sequence).

V gene TRBV6-1 combines with J gene TRBJ2-5; no reliable D call. The V gene lost 1 base and the J gene lost 1 base, with 4 bases spanning the gap. This CDR3 contains 13 residues. Germline CDR1 MNHNS, CDR2 SASEGT. The CDR3 spells CASSEGIQETQYF. Here the CDR3 DNA reads TGTGCCAGCAGTGAAGGAATCCAAGAGACCCAGTACTTC.

V usage is TRBV3-1 and J usage is TRBJ2-5; 8 nucleotides align to TRBD2. The CDR3 contains 16 residues. CDR1 and CDR2 (germline): LGHDT, YNNKEL (reference sequence). With 1 base clipped from V and 1 base from J, the junction kept 5 bases outside the gene matches. The CDR3 DNA is TGTGCCAGCAGCCAAGCTGACGGGGGGGTCCAAGAGACCCAGTACTTC. Translation: CASSQADGGVQETQYF.

This clonotype appeared a single time. This chain uses TRBV12-3 or TRBV12-4 with TRBJ2-1; tentatively, D is TRBD2 (6 bases). CDR3 size: 12 residues. V gave up 6 bases and J gave up 9 bases, with 12 bases separating them. The CDR3 protein is CASRRGGSEQFF. The CDR3 DNA is TGTGCCAGCAGACGGGGAGGCAGTGAGCAGTTCTTC.

The CDR3 sequence: CASSLWPRDSYNSPLHF. The CDR3 DNA reads as TGTGCCAGCAGCTTATGGCCCAGGGACAGTTATAATTCACCCCTCCACTTT. The rearrangement joins TRBV7-6 to TRBJ1-6; 7 nucleotides line up with TRBD1. This CDR3 is 17 amino acids long. V shed 2 bases and J 4 bases; nucleotides not matched to a gene: 8. The germline V gene encodes CDR1 SGHVS and CDR2 FNYEAQ.

The chain uses TRBV4-1 and TRBJ2-1; D is unclear. The CDR3 consists of 14 residues. In germline, CDR1 is MGHRA, CDR2 YSYEKL. Deletions cut 3 bases from V and 1 base from J, with 7 bases between. The CDR3: CASSQQVSYNEQFF. In nucleotides, the CDR3 is TGCGCCAGCAGCCAGCAGGTTTCCTACAATGAGCAGTTCTTC.